These 23 T cell receptor beta chains came from one sample sequenced in a study of blood T cell repertoires in COVID-19. The protocol was immunoSEQ multiplex PCR, while the TCRdb copy is restricted to in-frame clones and leaves out a portion. The table shows some 76,000 clones, with around 90% occurring only once. The source material was peripheral blood. Every receptor here comes from a young woman with acute or convalescent COVID-19.

The CDR3 is CASSLGTGGYEQYF. CDR3 DNA sequence: TGTGCCAGCAGCTTAGGGACGGGGGGCTACGAGCAGTACTTC. The V and J genes are TRBV11-2 and TRBJ2-7; TRBD2 matches at 7 bases. The CDR3 has 14 amino acids. With 1 base clipped from V and 3 bases from J, the junction kept 3 bases outside the gene matches. Germline CDR1 SGHAT, CDR2 FQNNGV.

The J gene is TRBJ2-3, the V gene TRBV4-1, with D unclear. Germline loops: CDR1 MGHRA, CDR2 YSYEKL. The V end was cut by 0 bases, the J end by 5 bases, with 9 bases between. This CDR3 contains 14 residues. The CDR3 spells CASSQEGPEDTQYF. The DNA of the CDR3 is TGCGCCAGCAGCCAAGAGGGCCCTGAAGATACGCAGTATTTT.

This chain joins TRBV6-5 and TRBJ1-1, with 8 nucleotides matching TRBD1. The CDR3 is made up of 14 amino acids. From germline, CDR1 is MNHEY and CDR2 SVGAGI. V lost 7 bases to trimming and J lost 0 bases; unmatched junction nucleotides: 4. The CDR3 bases are TGTGCCAGCACTACGGACAGGGTGAACACTGAAGCTTTCTTT. As protein: CASTTDRVNTEAFF.

V gene TRBV7-2 combines with J gene TRBJ2-1; tentative D call: TRBD2 (6 bases). The CDR3 runs to 15 residues. The V end lost 1 base, the J end lost 5 bases, and 12 bases lay between the germline ends. The germline gives CDR1 SGHTA, CDR2 FQGNSA. DNA of the CDR3: TGTGCCAGCAGCTTAGATGGGGGAGGAGACAATGAGCAGTTCTTC. This gives the protein CASSLDGGGDNEQFF.

The genes are TRBV27 and TRBJ2-7, with TRBD2 matching over 7 bases. The CDR3 has 15 amino acids. The ends lost 5 bases at V and 3 bases at J; junction bases unmatched: 10. CDR1 MNHEY and CDR2 SMNVEV come from the germline V gene (reference sequence). The CDR3 reads CASSPRLAINYEQYF. In DNA form, the CDR3 reads TGTGCCAGCAGTCCTCGACTAGCTATAAACTACGAGCAGTACTTC.

The V call is TRBV19, the J call TRBJ1-6; D not certain. CDR1 is LNHDA, CDR2 SQIVND, per germline (reference sequence). The V end was cut by 0 bases, the J end by 9 bases, with 6 bases between. CDR3 length: 13 amino acids. The CDR3 loop is CASSIDPRSPLHF. As DNA, the CDR3 is TGTGCCAGTAGTATAGATCCTCGTTCACCCCTCCACTTT.

This clone has more than one count but fewer than ten. The V and J genes are TRBV27 and TRBJ1-4, with D unresolved. Germline V gene data show CDR1 as MNHEY and CDR2 as SMNVEV (reference sequence). This CDR3 region has 14 residues. Deletions cut 5 bases from V and 0 bases from J, with 7 bases between. Here the CDR3 reads CASSPSATNEKLFF. The CDR3 DNA sequence: TGTGCCAGCAGTCCCAGCGCAACTAATGAAAAACTGTTTTTT.

This sequence joins TRBV30 and TRBJ2-1; perhaps TRBD2 as D (5 bases). The V gene lost 5 bases and the J gene lost 7 bases, with 15 bases spanning the gap. The CDR3 length is 13 residues. Looked up from germline, CDR1 is GTSNPN and CDR2 is SVGIG (reference sequence). CDR3: CAWGPTTGNEQFF. The CDR3, as DNA: TGTGCCTGGGGCCCAACTACGGGAAATGAGCAGTTCTTC.

The rearrangement links TRBV5-6 to TRBJ2-7; no firm D call. The CDR3 loop spans 13 amino acids. Trimming took off 2 bases at V and 0 bases at J, with 6 bases between the two ends. In germline, CDR1 is SGHDT, CDR2 YYEEEE. The CDR3 DNA sequence: TGTGCCAGCAGCTTTCCTCTCTCCTACGAGCAGTACTTC. It specifies CASSFPLSYEQYF.

V and J are TRBV7-9 and TRBJ1-1, with D perhaps matching TRBD1 (5 bases). The CDR3 is 14 residues long. CDR1 and CDR2 from the germline V gene are SEHNR and FQNEAQ (reference sequence). The V and J ends lost 1 base and 6 bases respectively, with 12 bases between them. The CDR3 protein is CASSLVTDDSEAFF. For the CDR3, the DNA is TGTGCCAGCAGCTTAGTGACAGACGATTCTGAAGCTTTCTTT.

The V and J genes are TRBV6-5 and TRBJ2-2; tentatively, D is TRBD2 (5 bases). The CDR3 runs to 15 residues. Per germline, CDR1 MNHEY and CDR2 SVGAGI. Deletions cut 4 bases from V and 0 bases from J, with 9 bases between. Here the CDR3 reads CASSSSGANTGELFF. The DNA for the CDR3 is TGTGCCAGCAGTTCCAGCGGCGCGAACACCGGGGAGCTGTTTTTT.

The CDR3, as DNA: TGTGCCAGTAGTATAACGACAGGCAATCAGCCCCAGCATTTT. As protein: CASSITTGNQPQHF. The rearrangement links TRBV19 to TRBJ1-5; D may be TRBD1 (5 bases). The CDR3 runs 14 residues. Trimming pared 2 bases from V and 2 bases from J, leaving 7 bases between. In germline, CDR1 is LNHDA, CDR2 SQIVND (reference sequence).

This chain uses TRBV5-5 with TRBJ1-3; TRBD1 matches 8 bases. CDR1 is SGHKS, CDR2 YYEKEE, per germline (reference sequence). This CDR3 comprises 15 residues. The ends lost 4 bases at V and 0 bases at J; junction bases unmatched: 3. CDR3 sequence reads: CASSRDRSSGNTIYF. CDR3 nucleotide sequence: TGTGCCAGCAGCAGGGACAGGAGCTCTGGAAACACCATATATTTT.

The sample holds one count of this clone. J is TRBJ1-5 and V is TRBV7-2; D gene uncertain. V was pared by 2 bases and J by 1 base, with 9 bases between. Germline CDR1 reads SGHTA; CDR2 reads FQGNSA. CDR3 length: 15 residues. CDR3: CASSLTGWSNQPQHF. The CDR3 nucleotides read TGTGCCAGCAGCTTAACGGGGTGGAGCAATCAGCCCCAGCATTTT.

V and J are TRBV20-1 and TRBJ2-3; 8 nucleotides align to TRBD2. V was clipped by 3 bases and J by 5 bases; unmatched bases: 10. Germline V gene lookup returns CDR1 DFQATT and CDR2 SNEGSKA (reference sequence). This CDR3 has 15 amino acids. The CDR3 DNA follows: TGCAGTGCTAGTAAGAGTGGGACTAGTAAAGATACGCAGTATTTT. It translates to CSASKSGTSKDTQYF.

This rearrangement joins TRBV7-9 to TRBJ1-4, with D possibly matching TRBD1 (5 bases). The germline CDR1 and CDR2 sequences are SEHNR and FQNEAQ (reference sequence). This CDR3 comprises 15 residues. V lost 1 base to trimming and J lost 7 bases, with 13 bases between them. As DNA, the CDR3 is TGTGCCAGCAGCTTAGAGGACAACGGTAGTGAAAAACTGTTTTTT. Its translation: CASSLEDNGSEKLFF.

This clone has a handful of counts. V gene TRBV28 combines with J gene TRBJ1-1; no firm D call. The germline V gene has CDR1 MDHEN and CDR2 SYDVKM. V was clipped by 8 bases and J by 4 bases, with 20 bases between them. There are 15 residues in the CDR3. The CDR3 DNA is TGTGCCAGCCCCCCAAACGGGGTAGGGTTCACTGAAGCTTTCTTT. Protein sequence: CASPPNGVGFTEAFF. Supplemented by reference TRBV28 and TRBJ1-1, the full variable domain reads DVKVTQSSRYLVKRTGEKVFLECVQDMDHENMFWYRQDPGLGLRLIYFSYDVKMKEKGDIPEGYSVSREKKERFSLILESASTNQTSMYLCASPPNGVGFTEAFFGQGTRLTVV.

V and J are TRBV27 and TRBJ2-1; 11 nucleotides align to TRBD2. The length of the CDR3 is 15 residues. The germline gives CDR1 MNHEY, CDR2 SMNVEV (reference sequence). With 2 bases clipped from V and 6 bases from J, the junction kept 3 bases outside the gene matches. DNA of the CDR3: TGTGCCAGCAGTTTAAGTAGCGGGGGGGCCAATGAGCAGTTCTTC. It codes for CASSLSSGGANEQFF.

This chain connects TRBV30 to TRBJ2-7, with TRBD1 matching 10 bases. Germline trimming cut 3 bases from V and 1 base from J; bases unmatched to any gene: 3. This CDR3 is built from 14 residues. Germline V lookup: CDR1 GTSNPN, CDR2 SVGIG (reference sequence). The CDR3 region has the DNA TGTGCCTGGAGGGGACAGGGGATTTCCTACGAGCAGTACTTC. Its translation: CAWRGQGISYEQYF.

The rearrangement links TRBV30 to TRBJ1-6; a weak D match, TRBD1 (5 bases). The germline V gene has CDR1 GTSNPN and CDR2 SVGIG (reference sequence). V was shortened by 4 bases and J by 9 bases, with 13 bases between the two germline ends. The CDR3 sequence is 13 residues long. CDR3 loop: CAWTEGRGSPLHF. The CDR3 nucleotides read TGTGCCTGGACCGAAGGGAGGGGTTCACCCCTCCACTTT. The variable domain in full, completed from reference TRBV30 and TRBJ1-6, reads SQTIHQWPATLVQPVGSPLSLECTVEGTSNPNLYWYRQAAGRGLQLLFYSVGIGQISSEVPQNLSASRPQDRQFILSSKKLLLSDSGFYLCAWTEGRGSPLHFGNGTRLTVT.

This chain uses TRBV6-5 with TRBJ2-1, with 9 bases aligning to TRBD1. V lost 7 bases, J lost 6 bases, and 4 bases stayed unmatched. CDR1 and CDR2 from the germline V gene are MNHEY and SVGAGI. The CDR3 covers 13 residues. The CDR3 coding sequence is TGTGCCAGCACCGACAGGGGGTTCAATGAGCAGTTCTTC. Its protein is CASTDRGFNEQFF.

This clone occurred once. The J gene is TRBJ1-4, the V gene TRBV6-5; 11 bases are shared with TRBD1. CDR3 size: 15 residues. Germline trimming cut 5 bases from V and 7 bases from J; bases unmatched to any gene: 6. Looked up from germline, CDR1 is MNHEY and CDR2 is SVGAGI. Here the CDR3 DNA reads TGTGCCAGCAGTACCACGGGACAGGGGGTTGAAAAACTGTTTTTT. Encoded protein: CASSTTGQGVEKLFF.

The rearrangement joins TRBV30 to TRBJ2-7, with 7 bases lining up with TRBD1. Germline V gives CDR1 GTSNPN, CDR2 SVGIG (reference sequence). CDR3 size: 14 residues. The J segment lost 4 bases and the V segment lost 4 bases, leaving 10 bases of the junction unmatched. CDR3 loop: CAWTSSETGYEQYF. The CDR3 bases are TGTGCCTGGACCTCAAGCGAGACAGGGTACGAGCAGTACTTC.